Listed here are 18 T cell receptor beta chains from one sample, sequenced in a study of cytomegalovirus exposure and HLA in healthy donors. The protocol was immunoSEQ multiplex PCR, while the TCRdb copy is restricted to in-frame clones and leaves out a portion. The sample carries some 130,000 clones, just under 85% recorded once. The sequenced sample consisted of PBMCs. The receptors originated from a man between 25 and 39 years old in good health and CMV-seropositive.

V usage is TRBV5-4 and J usage is TRBJ1-5, with D unclear. Trimming shortened V by 0 bases and J by 7 bases, and 11 bases separated the two germline ends. The CDR3 spans 14 residues. Germline V gene lookup returns CDR1 SGHNT and CDR2 YYREEE (reference sequence). The CDR3 coding sequence is TGTGCCAGCAGCTTGGGAGGGCTGGAGCAGCCCCAGCATTTT. Its translation is CASSLGGLEQPQHF.

V usage is TRBV14 and J usage is TRBJ2-1, with 8 bases identical to TRBD2. CDR3 length: 17 residues. From germline, CDR1 is SGHDN and CDR2 FVKESK. Trimming at V came to 2 bases and at J to 3 bases, leaving 9 bases not matched to a gene. CDR3 DNA sequence: TGTGCCAGCAGCCAATATCTCACGGGGGGGGACTACAATGAGCAGTTCTTC. This translates into CASSQYLTGGDYNEQFF. The full variable domain, rest sourced from reference TRBV14 and TRBJ2-1, is EAGVTQFPSHSVIEKGQTVTLRCDPISGHDNLYWYRRVMGKEIKFLLHFVKESKQDESGMPNNRFLAERTGGTYSTLKVQPAELEDSGVYFCASSQYLTGGDYNEQFFGPGTRLTVL.

V usage is TRBV19 and J usage is TRBJ2-1; 11 nucleotides match TRBD2. CDR3 length: 15 amino acids. V dropped 6 bases and J dropped 6; count of bases not matched to a gene: 7. The germline V gene has CDR1 LNHDA and CDR2 SQIVND (reference sequence). The CDR3 bases are TGTGCCAGTAGCCCCACTAGCGGGGGACTCAATGAGCAGTTCTTC. It is translated as CASSPTSGGLNEQFF. Combining the CDR3 with reference TRBV19 and TRBJ2-1 gives the whole variable domain DGGITQSPKYLFRKEGQNVTLSCEQNLNHDAMYWYRQDPGQGLRLIYYSQIVNDFQKGDIAEGYSVSREKKESFPLTVTSAQKNPTAFYLCASSPTSGGLNEQFFGPGTRLTVL.

The V call is TRBV11-3, the J call TRBJ1-1, with D hard to call. The CDR3 spans 15 residues. Germline V gene sequence: CDR1 SGHNT, CDR2 YENEEA. V was pared by 0 bases and J by 1 base, with 9 bases between. The CDR3 coding sequence is TGTGCCAGCAGCTTAGATGTCAGTGGGAACACTGAAGCTTTCTTT. Its translation: CASSLDVSGNTEAFF.

J is TRBJ2-3 and V is TRBV2, with a tentative D call TRBD1 (6 bases). CDR1 and CDR2 from the germline V gene are SNHLY and FYNNEI. The V gene lost 6 bases and the J gene lost 7 bases, with 8 bases spanning the gap. The CDR3 runs to 11 residues. CDR3 region: CASSRGNTQYF. For the CDR3, the DNA is TGTGCCAGCAGCAGGGGAAATACGCAGTATTTT.

The chain employs TRBV6-1 and TRBJ2-7; TRBD2 agrees at 7 bases. The CDR3 extends over 14 amino acids. Germline lookup yields CDR1 MNHNS and CDR2 SASEGT. The J segment lost 2 bases and the V segment lost 7 bases, leaving 8 bases of the junction unmatched. The chain's CDR3 is CASNPAGLTYEQYF. The CDR3 coding sequence is TGTGCCAGCAACCCAGCGGGGCTTACCTACGAGCAGTACTTC.

This rearrangement joins TRBV6-5 to TRBJ2-7; 7 bases are a match to TRBD1. The CDR3 runs to 15 residues. J was trimmed by 3 bases and V by 2 bases; bases with no gene match: 7. CDR1 is MNHEY, CDR2 SVGAGI, per germline. CDR3 bases: TGTGCCAGCAGTTACAACGCAGGGGGAAGCTACGAGCAGTACTTC. Its protein product is CASSYNAGGSYEQYF.

The rearrangement uses TRBV19 and TRBJ2-7, with D maybe TRBD1 (5 bases). The germline CDR1 and CDR2 sequences are LNHDA and SQIVND (reference sequence). This CDR3 contains 17 residues. V dropped 0 bases and J dropped 1 base, with 16 bases sitting between them. CDR3 coding DNA: TGTGCCAGTAGTATAGATCCGTTGGCAGGGCTATCCTACGAGCAGTACTTC. Encoded protein: CASSIDPLAGLSYEQYF. The full variable domain, with the rest looked up from reference TRBV19 and TRBJ2-7, is DGGITQSPKYLFRKEGQNVTLSCEQNLNHDAMYWYRQDPGQGLRLIYYSQIVNDFQKGDIAEGYSVSREKKESFPLTVTSAQKNPTAFYLCASSIDPLAGLSYEQYFGPGTRLTVT.

This sequence joins TRBV2 and TRBJ2-7; 8 positions agree with TRBD1. Trimming took 6 bases from V and 3 from J; bases not matched to a gene: 7. The CDR3 length is 14 residues. Germline V gene lookup returns CDR1 SNHLY and CDR2 FYNNEI. The CDR3 spells CASRTGVGLYEQYF. As DNA, the CDR3 is TGTGCCAGCAGGACAGGGGTTGGCCTCTACGAGCAGTACTTC.

V usage is TRBV25-1 and J usage is TRBJ1-1, with D perhaps matching TRBD1 (6 bases). The CDR3 is 16 residues long. The germline CDR1 and CDR2 sequences are MGHDK and SYGVNS. Trimming pared 8 bases from V and 4 bases from J, leaving 23 bases between. CDR3 residues: CASLTPGRGSGTEAFF. CDR3 bases: TGTGCCAGCCTAACCCCCGGGAGGGGGTCGGGCACTGAAGCTTTCTTT.

The chain employs TRBV27 and TRBJ2-7; 11 bases are a match to TRBD1. The V gene's germline CDR1 is MNHEY and CDR2 SMNVEV (reference sequence). The junction had 8 bases not matched to a gene; V was cut back by 3 bases and J by 1 base. This CDR3 is 17 amino acids long. CDR3 residues: CASSFARGQGASYEQYF. The CDR3 nucleotides are TGTGCCAGCAGTTTCGCGCGTGGACAGGGGGCTTCCTACGAGCAGTACTTC.

The chain carries TRBV7-2 and TRBJ2-1; TRBD2 matches at 7 bases. V dropped 1 base and J dropped 12; count of bases not matched to a gene: 6. The CDR3 covers 13 residues. The germline CDR1 and CDR2 sequences are SGHTA and FQGNSA. The CDR3 protein is CASSLVDWGGQFF. CDR3 nucleotides: TGTGCCAGCAGCTTAGTTGATTGGGGGGGGCAGTTCTTC.

V usage is TRBV10-3 and J usage is TRBJ2-3; the D gene is possibly TRBD1 (6 bases). The germline V gene encodes CDR1 ENHRY and CDR2 SYGVKD. This CDR3 is built from 18 residues. V was trimmed by 3 bases and J by 3 bases, leaving 22 bases between them. CDR3 residues: CAISDLGNRDTGTDTQYF. DNA for the CDR3: TGTGCCATCAGTGACCTGGGAAACCGGGACACAGGAACAGATACGCAGTATTTT.

The chain has TRBV5-1 and TRBJ1-1; D call uncertain. Germline assignment: CDR1 SGHRS and CDR2 YFSETQ. V lost 2 bases to trimming and J lost 1 base, with 9 bases between them. This CDR3 contains 14 residues. CDR3 residues: CASSFDTPNTEAFF. The CDR3 DNA reads as TGCGCCAGCAGCTTTGACACTCCGAACACTGAAGCTTTCTTT. Variable domain in full (rest from reference TRBV5-1 and TRBJ1-1): KAGVTQTPRYLIKTRGQQVTLSCSPISGHRSVSWYQQTPGQGLQFLFEYFSETQRNKGNFPGRFSGRQFSNSRSEMNVSTLELGDSALYLCASSFDTPNTEAFFGQGTRLTVV.

The chain is built from TRBV4-2 and TRBJ2-1; TRBD2 aligns across 7 bases. The CDR3 loop spans 17 amino acids. Germline CDR1 is LGHNA and CDR2 is YNFKEQ. V shed 3 bases, J shed 3 bases, and the junction held 11 bases outside the gene matches. The CDR3 bases are TGTGCCAGCAGCCACGACATAGAAGCGGGATTCTACAATGAGCAGTTCTTC. Its protein is CASSHDIEAGFYNEQFF.

The rearrangement uses TRBV4-1 and TRBJ2-2, with 12 bases fitting TRBD2. CDR1 is MGHRA, CDR2 YSYEKL, per germline. V was clipped by 2 bases and J by 5 bases; unmatched bases: 6. The CDR3 sequence is 17 residues long. The CDR3 region has the DNA TGCGCCAGCAGCCAACCTAGGGGACTAGCGGGTACCGGGGAGCTGTTTTTT. This codes for CASSQPRGLAGTGELFF.

The CDR3 DNA sequence: TGCGCCAGCAGCCAAGGTCGGACAGCAACTAATGAAAAACTGTTTTTT. It translates to CASSQGRTATNEKLFF. The chain joins TRBV4-3 to TRBJ1-4; the D gene is possibly TRBD1 (6 bases). This CDR3 is 16 amino acids long. Trimming pared 1 base from V and 0 bases from J, leaving 9 bases between. Per germline, CDR1 LGHNA and CDR2 YSLEER.

The genes are TRBV6-5 and TRBJ1-2; possibly TRBD1 for D (5 bases). Germline values: CDR1 MNHEY, CDR2 SVGAGI. Trimming shortened V by 4 bases and J by 2 bases, and 8 bases separated the two germline ends. The CDR3 covers 13 residues. The CDR3 is CASSFSGNYGYTF. In DNA form, the CDR3 reads TGTGCCAGCAGTTTTTCAGGGAACTATGGCTACACCTTC.